This TCR beta chain is from a study of identical twins. This clonotype occurred a few times. Its cognate antigen is unknown. TCRdb fed the 5' RACE reads into MiXCR, producing one record per CDR3 protein. The sample has 690,000 or so distinct CDR3 sequences, 8.6% seen once; the top ten hold roughly 0.9%. Study-wide results and caveats: Some out-of-frame alpha sequences were shared by twins, and these showed excess low generation probability.

The sample was also reused in another study, on yellow fever vaccine responses in identical twins.

The specimen sequenced was PBMCs. This receptor was identified in a woman younger than 30 in good health.

As DNA, the CDR3 is TGTGCCAGCAGCTTGGCGTTAGACCCGGGGCATGGCTACACCTTC. The encoded protein is CASSLALDPGHGYTF. The gene calls are TRBV5-5 and TRBJ1-2; tentative D call: TRBD1 (5 bases). Looked up from germline, CDR1 is SGHKS and CDR2 is YYEKEE (reference sequence). The V and J ends lost 0 bases and 6 bases respectively, with 15 bases between them. CDR3 length: 15 amino acids.